These 28 T cell receptor beta chains were sequenced from one sample in a study of shared clonotypes between healthy human individuals. Naive CD8 isolation took CD45RO-negative cells positively selected for CCR7 and excluded terminally differentiated effector memory CD45RA+ cells. TCRdb keeps only in-frame clones here, not all; method: immunoSEQ multiplex PCR. The table lists more than 600,000 clones, approximately 90% of them singletons. Source material: naive CD8+ T cells sorted from blood. The receptors were gathered from a man aged 25 to 40 in good health.

The J gene is TRBJ2-1, the V gene TRBV11-1, with D uncertain. V was shortened by 4 bases and J by 0 bases, with 7 bases between the two germline ends. This CDR3 comprises 14 residues. The germline V gene encodes CDR1 SGHAT and CDR2 FQDESV (reference sequence). The CDR3 reads CASSSESSYNEQFF. Here the CDR3 DNA reads TGTGCCAGCAGCTCAGAGAGCTCCTACAATGAGCAGTTCTTC.

The chain carries TRBV5-5 and TRBJ2-7; D is ambiguous. Germline CDR1 is SGHKS and CDR2 is YYEKEE (reference sequence). The CDR3 loop spans 15 amino acids. With 4 bases removed from V and 2 bases from J, the gap between germline ends came to 16 bases. The CDR3 loop reads CASSPRPYQPYEQYF. As DNA, the CDR3 is TGTGCCAGCAGCCCCCGCCCCTATCAGCCCTACGAGCAGTACTTC.

This chain uses TRBV7-8 with TRBJ1-1; no reliable D call. Germline CDR1 is SGHVS and CDR2 is FQNEAQ. The CDR3 loop spans 14 amino acids. V lost 1 base and J 7 bases, leaving 13 bases between the germline ends. The CDR3 loop reads CASSLVSGGREAFF. CDR3 nucleotides: TGTGCCAGCAGCTTAGTCTCCGGAGGCCGTGAAGCTTTCTTT.

V and J are TRBV13 and TRBJ2-2; tentative D call: TRBD1 (6 bases). Per germline, CDR1 PRHDT and CDR2 FYEKMQ (reference sequence). The V end lost 5 bases, the J end lost 4 bases, and 17 bases lay between the germline ends. The CDR3 is 16 amino acids. In nucleotides, the CDR3 is TGTGCCAGCAGCCCCCACAGGGTATCGTTCACCGGGGAGCTGTTTTTT. This encodes CASSPHRVSFTGELFF.

Points on this clone: Other DNA sequences in this specimen translate into the identical CDR3. The V gene is TRBV27, the J gene TRBJ2-7; TRBD1 matches at 11 bases. The CDR3 consists of 15 residues. The germline gives CDR1 MNHEY, CDR2 SMNVEV (reference sequence). The ends lost 5 bases at V and 4 bases at J; junction bases unmatched: 7. The CDR3 DNA is TGTGCCAGCAGTCTACTAGGGACAGGGGGTTACGAGCAGTACTTC. This sequence encodes CASSLLGTGGYEQYF.

The chain carries TRBV9 and TRBJ2-1; D perhaps matches TRBD2 (6 bases). The CDR3 totals 15 residues. Looked up from germline, CDR1 is SGDLS and CDR2 is YYNGEE. Trimming took 0 bases from V and 9 from J, leaving 16 bases between them. CDR3 bases: TGTGCCAGCAGCGTAGAGGGGACTGGGGTAGGTGAGCAGTTCTTC. Protein: CASSVEGTGVGEQFF.

The chain couples TRBV19 to TRBJ1-2; no definite D call. CDR3 length: 13 residues. Germline CDR1 and CDR2: LNHDA and SQIVND (reference sequence). V gave up 3 bases and J gave up 4 bases, with 9 bases separating them. DNA of the CDR3: TGTGCCAGTAGTATTAACGGATTCTATGGCTACACCTTC. It codes for CASSINGFYGYTF.

The V call is TRBV29-1, the J call TRBJ1-1, with D possibly matching TRBD1 (6 bases). CDR1 and CDR2 (germline): SQVTM, ANQGSEA. The CDR3 length is 13 residues. V dropped 2 bases and J dropped 6 bases, with 13 bases sitting between them. CDR3 amino acids: CSVEPTGTPEAFF. The DNA of the CDR3 is TGCAGCGTTGAACCGACAGGTACGCCTGAAGCTTTCTTT.

J is TRBJ2-3 and V is TRBV5-1, with D unclear. The germline V gene has CDR1 SGHRS and CDR2 YFSETQ. V was pared by 7 bases and J by 2 bases, with 11 bases between. The CDR3 loop spans 13 amino acids. CDR3 coding DNA: TGCGCCAGCTACGGATCCTACACAGATACGCAGTATTTT. Its translation: CASYGSYTDTQYF.

This chain joins TRBV15 and TRBJ1-2, with D possibly TRBD1 on 6 matching bases. This CDR3 is 16 amino acids long. The V end was cut by 0 bases, the J end by 7 bases, with 18 bases between. Germline CDR1 reads LNHNV; CDR2 reads YYDKDF (reference sequence). The CDR3 spells CATSRDYRVNSSGYTF. DNA for the CDR3: TGTGCCACCAGCAGAGATTACAGGGTTAATTCCAGTGGCTACACCTTC.

The rearrangement joins TRBV7-6 to TRBJ2-2; 8 positions agree with TRBD2. CDR3 size: 15 residues. From germline, CDR1 is SGHVS and CDR2 FNYEAQ. Trimming removed 5 bases from V and 3 bases from J; junction bases left unmatched: 5. CDR3 in amino acids: CASSVSGDDTGELFF. The CDR3 nucleotides are TGTGCCAGCAGCGTTAGCGGGGACGACACCGGGGAGCTGTTTTTT.

J is TRBJ2-2 and V is TRBV11-3; possibly TRBD1 for D (6 bases). Between the trimmed V and J ends, which lost 5 bases and 3 bases, there was a span of 19 bases. Germline V lookup: CDR1 SGHNT, CDR2 YENEEA. The CDR3 consists of 17 residues. CDR3 sequence: CASSQKDRPDYTGELFF. CDR3 coding DNA: TGTGCCAGCAGCCAAAAAGACAGGCCCGACTACACCGGGGAGCTGTTTTTT.

The chain employs TRBV5-1 and TRBJ2-7; D is perhaps TRBD1 (6 bases). The CDR3 is made up of 16 amino acids. CDR1 and CDR2 from the germline V gene are SGHRS and YFSETQ. V was cut by 0 bases and J by 4 bases, with 17 bases left in between. Here the CDR3 reads CASSLGIDRLLYEQYF. CDR3 sequence (DNA): TGCGCCAGCAGCTTGGGGATAGACAGGCTACTGTACGAGCAGTACTTC. The full variable domain, in which reference TRBV5-1 and TRBJ2-7 provide the parts outside the CDR3, is KAGVTQTPRYLIKTRGQQVTLSCSPISGHRSVSWYQQTPGQGLQFLFEYFSETQRNKGNFPGRFSGRQFSNSRSEMNVSTLELGDSALYLCASSLGIDRLLYEQYFGPGTRLTVT.

The chain recombines TRBV7-9 with TRBJ2-5; D gene unclear. CDR1 is SEHNR and CDR2 is FQNEAQ in the germline V gene (reference sequence). This CDR3 is built from 12 residues. The V and J ends lost 5 bases and 5 bases respectively, with 9 bases between them. DNA for the CDR3: TGTGCCAGCAGCATTAGTCTGGAGACCCAGTACTTC. Translated: CASSISLETQYF.

The V and J genes are TRBV6-1 and TRBJ1-4; possible D gene TRBD1, 5 bases. Trimming took 2 bases from V and 2 from J, leaving 9 bases between them. The CDR3 contains 15 residues. Germline V gene data show CDR1 as MNHNS and CDR2 as SASEGT. CDR3 DNA: TGTGCCAGCAGTGAATACGGGGGTACTAATGAAAAACTGTTTTTT. Its protein is CASSEYGGTNEKLFF.

V is TRBV9 and J is TRBJ1-1; D is uncertain. CDR1 and CDR2 from the germline V gene are SGDLS and YYNGEE. There are 14 residues in the CDR3. V was clipped by 0 bases and J by 5 bases, with 11 bases between them. CDR3 nucleotide sequence: TGTGCCAGCAGCGTAGATGGCTTGGGGACTGAAGCTTTCTTT. Translated: CASSVDGLGTEAFF.

The CDR3 loop reads CASCLTSRGGEQFF. The CDR3 bases are TGTGCCAGCTGTCTCACTAGCCGGGGGGGTGAGCAGTTCTTC. The chain couples TRBV27 to TRBJ2-1; 8 bases agree with TRBD2. J lost 9 bases, V lost 8 bases, and 12 bases had no gene match. The CDR3 is 14 amino acids. Germline assignment: CDR1 MNHEY and CDR2 SMNVEV (reference sequence).

The count of this clone is one. The CDR3 is CASSPGGLILYGYTF. CDR3 sequence (DNA): TGTGCCAGCAGCCCCGGAGGGCTTATTCTCTATGGCTACACCTTC. The chain joins TRBV7-9 to TRBJ1-2; no definite D call. The CDR3 sequence is 15 residues long. CDR1 is SEHNR, CDR2 FQNEAQ, per germline (reference sequence). V lost 5 bases and J 4 bases, leaving 17 bases between the germline ends.

V is TRBV6-5 and J is TRBJ2-7; 14 bases are a match to TRBD2. Germline assignment: CDR1 MNHEY and CDR2 SVGAGI. V was clipped by 5 bases and J by 3 bases; unmatched bases: 3. The CDR3 totals 15 residues. CDR3 amino acids: CASSTGTSGSYEQYF. The DNA of the CDR3 is TGTGCCAGCAGTACAGGGACTAGCGGGAGCTACGAGCAGTACTTC.

This chain links TRBV21-1 with TRBJ2-5; the table assigns TRBD2, which was not confirmed against the DNA. TRBV21-1 is a documented pseudogene. This CDR3 comprises 16 residues. CDR3 loop: CASSNTGREGQETQYF. The CDR3 bases are TGTGCCAGCAGCAATACAGGCAGGGAGGGCCAAGAGACCCAGTACTTC.

This chain connects TRBV25-1 to TRBJ2-3; perhaps TRBD1 as D (6 bases). CDR3 length: 15 residues. Germline V gene data show CDR1 as MGHDK and CDR2 as SYGVNS. Trimming pared 4 bases from V and 6 bases from J, leaving 17 bases between. In DNA, the CDR3 is TGTGCCAGCAGTGCAGGGGAAGGGGCCTGGGATACGCAGTATTTT. It is translated as CASSAGEGAWDTQYF.

V gene TRBV7-8 combines with J gene TRBJ2-3, with 11 bases matching TRBD2. The CDR3 covers 16 residues. In germline, CDR1 is SGHVS, CDR2 FQNEAQ. After removal of 1 base from V and 1 base from J, the junction contained 1 base not matched to a gene. CDR3 DNA: TGTGCCAGCAGCTTAGAACTAGCGGGAGGCACAGATACGCAGTATTTT. It translates to CASSLELAGGTDTQYF.

The chain joins TRBV5-1 to TRBJ2-7, with D perhaps matching TRBD2 (6 bases). The CDR3 is 15 residues long. Germline loops: CDR1 SGHRS, CDR2 YFSETQ. The V end was cut by 4 bases, the J end by 1 base, with 15 bases between. In DNA, the CDR3 is TGCGCCAGCAGCCTCGCGCTAGCGCATTCCTACGAGCAGTACTTC. This gives the protein CASSLALAHSYEQYF.

The rearrangement links TRBV11-3 to TRBJ2-2; TRBD2 agrees at 13 bases. The CDR3 covers 17 residues. V trimming: 5 bases; J trimming: 4 bases; junction bases outside the gene matches: 7. Germline CDR1 reads SGHNT; CDR2 reads YENEEA. CDR3 residues: CASSQWTSGSPTGELFF. Here the CDR3 DNA reads TGTGCCAGCAGCCAGTGGACTAGCGGGAGCCCCACCGGGGAGCTGTTTTTT.

The V and J genes are TRBV30 and TRBJ1-5; D is unresolved. Trimming left V 0 bases short and J 8 bases short, with 23 bases between. The V gene's germline CDR1 is GTSNPN and CDR2 SVGIG (reference sequence). CDR3 length: 17 amino acids. CDR3 amino acids: CAWSVTTRTGSYKPQHF. The CDR3 bases are TGTGCCTGGAGTGTAACTACAAGGACCGGGAGTTATAAGCCCCAGCATTTT.

A single count supports this clone. V gene TRBV28 combines with J gene TRBJ1-1; unclear D gene. Germline CDR1 is MDHEN and CDR2 is SYDVKM. Trimming pared 6 bases from V and 3 bases from J, leaving 14 bases between. The CDR3 contains 14 residues. CDR3 nucleotides: TGTGCCAGCAGCCACCGGGGAGGCCACACTGAAGCTTTCTTT. This gives the protein CASSHRGGHTEAFF.

The CDR3: CASRPGGLAGPQHYNEQFF. CDR3 coding DNA: TGTGCCAGCAGGCCAGGGGGACTAGCGGGACCCCAACACTACAATGAGCAGTTCTTC. The chain employs TRBV7-9 and TRBJ2-1; 13 bases match TRBD2. The CDR3 is 19 residues long. V lost 6 bases to trimming and J lost 3 bases; unmatched junction nucleotides: 14. The germline gives CDR1 SEHNR, CDR2 FQNEAQ (reference sequence).

J is TRBJ2-2 and V is TRBV7-8; D may be TRBD1 (6 bases). CDR3 length equals 13 residues. Deletions cut 11 bases from V and 0 bases from J, with 10 bases between. Germline CDR1 and CDR2: SGHVS and FQNEAQ. This CDR3 is CAEGETNTGELFF. The CDR3 DNA follows: TGTGCCGAGGGGGAGACGAACACCGGGGAGCTGTTTTTT. Complete variable domain (other parts from reference TRBV7-8 and TRBJ2-2): GAGVSQSPRYKVAKRGQDVALRCDPISGHVSLFWYQQALGQGPEFLTYFQNEAQLDKSGLPSDRFFAERPEGSVSTLKIQRTQQEDSAVYLCAEGETNTGELFFGEGSRLTVL.